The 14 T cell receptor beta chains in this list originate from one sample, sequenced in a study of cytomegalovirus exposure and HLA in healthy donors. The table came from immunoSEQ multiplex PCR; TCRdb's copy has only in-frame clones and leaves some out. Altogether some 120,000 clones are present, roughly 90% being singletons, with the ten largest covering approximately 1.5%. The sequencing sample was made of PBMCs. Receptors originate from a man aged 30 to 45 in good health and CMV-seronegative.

The CDR3 protein is CASSLGLAGGAEQYF. The CDR3 region has the DNA TGTGCCAGCAGCTTAGGTCTAGCGGGAGGGGCCGAGCAGTACTTC. J is TRBJ2-7 and V is TRBV7-9; 12 nucleotides agree with TRBD2. The V gene's germline CDR1 is SEHNR and CDR2 FQNEAQ (reference sequence). V trimming: 1 base; J trimming: 6 bases; junction bases outside the gene matches: 4. The CDR3 length is 15 residues.

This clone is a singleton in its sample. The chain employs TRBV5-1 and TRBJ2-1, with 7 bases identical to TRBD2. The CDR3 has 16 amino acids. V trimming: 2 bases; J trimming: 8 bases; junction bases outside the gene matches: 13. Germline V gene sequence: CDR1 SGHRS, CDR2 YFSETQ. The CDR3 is CASSFEVWREKYEQFF. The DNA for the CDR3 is TGCGCCAGCAGCTTTGAGGTGTGGCGGGAGAAGTATGAGCAGTTCTTC.

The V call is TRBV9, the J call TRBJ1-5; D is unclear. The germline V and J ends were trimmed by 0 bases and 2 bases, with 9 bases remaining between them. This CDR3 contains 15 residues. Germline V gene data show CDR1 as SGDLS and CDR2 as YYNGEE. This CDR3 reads CASSVDPTGNQPQHF. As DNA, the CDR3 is TGTGCCAGCAGCGTAGATCCCACAGGCAATCAGCCCCAGCATTTT.

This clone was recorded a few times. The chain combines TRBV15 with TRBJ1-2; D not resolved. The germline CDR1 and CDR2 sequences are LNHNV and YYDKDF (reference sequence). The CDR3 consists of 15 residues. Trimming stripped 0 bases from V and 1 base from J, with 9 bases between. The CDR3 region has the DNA TGTGCCACCAGCAGAGATCCGGGGAGTAACTATGGCTACACCTTC. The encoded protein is CATSRDPGSNYGYTF.

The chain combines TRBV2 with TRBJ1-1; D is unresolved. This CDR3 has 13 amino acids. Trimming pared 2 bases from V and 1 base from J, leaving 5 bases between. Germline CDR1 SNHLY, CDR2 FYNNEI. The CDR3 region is CASSEIENTEAFF. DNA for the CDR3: TGTGCCAGCAGTGAAATAGAGAACACTGAAGCTTTCTTT.

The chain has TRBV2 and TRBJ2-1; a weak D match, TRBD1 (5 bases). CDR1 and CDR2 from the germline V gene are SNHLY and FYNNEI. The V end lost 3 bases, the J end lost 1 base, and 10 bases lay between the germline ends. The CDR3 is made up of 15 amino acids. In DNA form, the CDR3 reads TGTGCCAGCAGTGAGGCTAGGGGATCCTACAATGAGCAGTTCTTC. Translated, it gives CASSEARGSYNEQFF.

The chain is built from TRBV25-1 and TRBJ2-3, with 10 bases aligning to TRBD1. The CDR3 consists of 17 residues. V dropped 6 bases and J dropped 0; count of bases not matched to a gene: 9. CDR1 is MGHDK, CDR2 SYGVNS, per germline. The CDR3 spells CASRTGGSTKSTDTQYF. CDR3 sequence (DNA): TGTGCCAGCAGGACAGGGGGCTCCACGAAGAGCACAGATACGCAGTATTTT.

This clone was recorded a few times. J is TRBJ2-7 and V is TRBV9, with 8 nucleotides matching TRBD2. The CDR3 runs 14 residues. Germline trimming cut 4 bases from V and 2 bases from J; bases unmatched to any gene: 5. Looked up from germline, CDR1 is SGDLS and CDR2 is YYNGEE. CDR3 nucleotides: TGTGCCAGCAGCCCGAGCGGGAGTGCCTACGAGCAGTACTTC. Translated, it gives CASSPSGSAYEQYF. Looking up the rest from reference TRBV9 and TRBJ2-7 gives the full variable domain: DSGVTQTPKHLITATGQRVTLRCSPRSGDLSVYWYQQSLDQGLQFLIQYYNGEERAKGNILERFSAQQFPDLHSELNLSSLELGDSALYFCASSPSGSAYEQYFGPGTRLTVT.

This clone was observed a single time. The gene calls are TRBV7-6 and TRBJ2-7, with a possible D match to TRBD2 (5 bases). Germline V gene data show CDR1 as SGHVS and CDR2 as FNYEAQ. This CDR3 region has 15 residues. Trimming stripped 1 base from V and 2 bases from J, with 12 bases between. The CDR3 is CASSLVAAGPYEQYF. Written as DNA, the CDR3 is TGTGCCAGCAGCTTAGTGGCGGCGGGCCCCTACGAGCAGTACTTC.

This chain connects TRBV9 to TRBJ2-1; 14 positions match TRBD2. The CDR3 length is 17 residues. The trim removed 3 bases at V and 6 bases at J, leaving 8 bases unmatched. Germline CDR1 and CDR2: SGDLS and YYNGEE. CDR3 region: CASSERLAGGPGNEQFF. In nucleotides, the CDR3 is TGTGCCAGCAGCGAACGACTAGCGGGAGGGCCGGGCAATGAGCAGTTCTTC.

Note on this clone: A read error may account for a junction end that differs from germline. The CDR3 DNA reads as TGTGCCAACAGTGGCGCGGGCGGCTACACCTTC. This translates into CANSGAGGYTF. V and J are TRBV10-3 and TRBJ1-2, with D hard to call. The CDR3 is 11 residues long. Germline V gives CDR1 ENHRY, CDR2 SYGVKD.

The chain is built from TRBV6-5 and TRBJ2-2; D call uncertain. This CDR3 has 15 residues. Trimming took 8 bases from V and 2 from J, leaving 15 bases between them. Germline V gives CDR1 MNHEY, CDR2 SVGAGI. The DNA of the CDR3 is TGTGCCAGCTCCAGAGCGACCCTTAACACCGGGGAGCTGTTTTTT. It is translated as CASSRATLNTGELFF.

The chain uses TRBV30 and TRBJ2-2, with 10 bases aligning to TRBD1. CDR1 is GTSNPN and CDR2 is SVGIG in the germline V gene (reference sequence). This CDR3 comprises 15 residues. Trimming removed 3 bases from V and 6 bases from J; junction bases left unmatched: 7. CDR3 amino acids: CAWRGDRGNAGELFF. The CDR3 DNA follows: TGTGCCTGGAGGGGGGACAGGGGAAATGCCGGGGAGCTGTTTTTT.

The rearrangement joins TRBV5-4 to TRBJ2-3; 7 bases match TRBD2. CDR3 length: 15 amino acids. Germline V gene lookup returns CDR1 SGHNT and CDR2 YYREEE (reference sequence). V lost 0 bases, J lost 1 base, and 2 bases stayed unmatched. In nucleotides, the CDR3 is TGTGCCAGCAGCTTGGGTGCGGGAGGCACAGATACGCAGTATTTT. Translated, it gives CASSLGAGGTDTQYF.